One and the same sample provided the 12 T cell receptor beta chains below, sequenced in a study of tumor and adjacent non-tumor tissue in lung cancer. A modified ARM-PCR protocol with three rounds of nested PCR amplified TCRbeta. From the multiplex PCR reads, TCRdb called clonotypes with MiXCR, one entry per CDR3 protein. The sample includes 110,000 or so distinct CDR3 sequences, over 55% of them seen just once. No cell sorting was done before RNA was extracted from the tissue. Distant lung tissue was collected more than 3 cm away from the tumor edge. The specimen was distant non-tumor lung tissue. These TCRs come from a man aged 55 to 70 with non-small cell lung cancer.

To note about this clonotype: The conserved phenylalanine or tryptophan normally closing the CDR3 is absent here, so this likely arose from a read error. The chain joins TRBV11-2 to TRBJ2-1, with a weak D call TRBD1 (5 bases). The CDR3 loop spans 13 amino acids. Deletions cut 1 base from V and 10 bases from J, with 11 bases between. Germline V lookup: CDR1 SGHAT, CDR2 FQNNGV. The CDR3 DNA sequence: TGTGCCAGCAGCTTAGCCCAGGGAATGGAGCAGTTCTTA. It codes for CASSLAQGMEQFL.

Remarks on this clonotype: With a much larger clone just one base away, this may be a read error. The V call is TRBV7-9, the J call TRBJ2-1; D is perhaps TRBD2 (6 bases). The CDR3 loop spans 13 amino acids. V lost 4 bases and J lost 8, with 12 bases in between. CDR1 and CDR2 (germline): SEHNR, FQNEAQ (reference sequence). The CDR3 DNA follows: TGTGCCAGCAGCTCCGAGTGGGGGGATGAGCAGTTCTTC. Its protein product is CASSSEWGDEQFF.

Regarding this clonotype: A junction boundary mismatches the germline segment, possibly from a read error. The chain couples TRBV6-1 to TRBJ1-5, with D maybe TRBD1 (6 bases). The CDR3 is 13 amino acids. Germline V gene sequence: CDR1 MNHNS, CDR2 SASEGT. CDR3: CASRRGLNHPQHF. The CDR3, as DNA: TGTGCCAGCAGACGGGGGCTCAATCATCCCCAGCATTTT.

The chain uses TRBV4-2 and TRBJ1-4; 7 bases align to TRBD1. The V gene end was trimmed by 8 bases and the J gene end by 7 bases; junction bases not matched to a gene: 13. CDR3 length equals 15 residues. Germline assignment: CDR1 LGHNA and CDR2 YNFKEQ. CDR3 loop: CASGQPTGWSEKLFF. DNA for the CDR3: TGTGCCAGCGGTCAGCCGACAGGGTGGAGTGAAAAACTGTTTTTT.

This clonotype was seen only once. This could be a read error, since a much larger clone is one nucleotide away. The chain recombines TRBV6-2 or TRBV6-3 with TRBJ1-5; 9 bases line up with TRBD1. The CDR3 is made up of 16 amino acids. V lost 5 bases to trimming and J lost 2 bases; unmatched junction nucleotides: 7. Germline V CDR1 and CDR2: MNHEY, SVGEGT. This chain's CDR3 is CASSPGTGFRNQPQHF. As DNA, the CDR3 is TGTGCCAGCAGTCCCGGGACAGGGTTTCGCAATCAGCCCCAGCATTTT.

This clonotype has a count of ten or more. The CDR3 bases are TGTGCCAGCAGTTTACGTACCGGGACAGGGGTCCCGAACACTGAAGCTTTCTTT. This codes for CASSLRTGTGVPNTEAFF. The chain is built from TRBV12-3 or TRBV12-4 and TRBJ1-1, with 10 bases aligning to TRBD1. The CDR3 covers 18 residues. The junction had 10 bases not matched to a gene; V was cut back by 2 bases and J by 1 base.

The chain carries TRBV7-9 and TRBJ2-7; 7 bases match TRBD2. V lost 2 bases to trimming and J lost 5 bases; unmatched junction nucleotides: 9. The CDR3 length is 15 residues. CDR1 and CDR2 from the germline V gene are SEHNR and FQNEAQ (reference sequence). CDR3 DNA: TGTGCCAGCAGCTTAATACGGGGGAGGGTTAACGAGCAGTACTTC. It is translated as CASSLIRGRVNEQYF.

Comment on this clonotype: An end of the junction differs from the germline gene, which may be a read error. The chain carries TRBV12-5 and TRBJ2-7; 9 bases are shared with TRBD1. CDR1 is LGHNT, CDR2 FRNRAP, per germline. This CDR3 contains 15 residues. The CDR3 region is CASGPPGTGTYEQCF. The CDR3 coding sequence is TGTGCTAGTGGGCCACCCGGGACAGGGACCTATGAGCAGTGCTTC.

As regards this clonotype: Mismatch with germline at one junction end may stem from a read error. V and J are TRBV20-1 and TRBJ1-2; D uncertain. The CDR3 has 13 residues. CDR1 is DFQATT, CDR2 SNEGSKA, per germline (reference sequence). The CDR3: CNARGPGGYDYTF. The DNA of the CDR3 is TGCAATGCTAGAGGTCCGGGCGGCTATGACTACACCTTC.

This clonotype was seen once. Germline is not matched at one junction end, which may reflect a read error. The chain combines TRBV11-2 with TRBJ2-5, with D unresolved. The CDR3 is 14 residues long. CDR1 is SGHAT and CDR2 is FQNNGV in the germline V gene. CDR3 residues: CGSNADGPQVIQYF. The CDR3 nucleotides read TGTGGCAGCAACGCCGACGGACCCCAAGTGATCCAGTACTTC.

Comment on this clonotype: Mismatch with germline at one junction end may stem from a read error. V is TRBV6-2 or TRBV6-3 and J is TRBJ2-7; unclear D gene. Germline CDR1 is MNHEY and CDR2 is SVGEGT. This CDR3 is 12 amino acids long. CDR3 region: CANSYSAYEHYF. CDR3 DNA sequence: TGTGCCAACAGTTACTCAGCCTACGAGCATTACTTC.

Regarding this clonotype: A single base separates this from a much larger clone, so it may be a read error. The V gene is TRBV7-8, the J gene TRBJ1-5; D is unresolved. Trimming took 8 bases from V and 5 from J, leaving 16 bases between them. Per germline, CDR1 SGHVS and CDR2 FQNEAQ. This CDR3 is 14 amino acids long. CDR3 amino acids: CASCANTLDQPQHF. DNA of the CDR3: TGTGCCAGCTGCGCAAACACCCTCGATCAGCCCCAGCATTTT. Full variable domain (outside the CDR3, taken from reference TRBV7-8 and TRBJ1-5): GAGVSQSPRYKVAKRGQDVALRCDPISGHVSLFWYQQALGQGPEFLTYFQNEAQLDKSGLPSDRFFAERPEGSVSTLKIQRTQQEDSAVYLCASCANTLDQPQHFGDGTRLSIL.